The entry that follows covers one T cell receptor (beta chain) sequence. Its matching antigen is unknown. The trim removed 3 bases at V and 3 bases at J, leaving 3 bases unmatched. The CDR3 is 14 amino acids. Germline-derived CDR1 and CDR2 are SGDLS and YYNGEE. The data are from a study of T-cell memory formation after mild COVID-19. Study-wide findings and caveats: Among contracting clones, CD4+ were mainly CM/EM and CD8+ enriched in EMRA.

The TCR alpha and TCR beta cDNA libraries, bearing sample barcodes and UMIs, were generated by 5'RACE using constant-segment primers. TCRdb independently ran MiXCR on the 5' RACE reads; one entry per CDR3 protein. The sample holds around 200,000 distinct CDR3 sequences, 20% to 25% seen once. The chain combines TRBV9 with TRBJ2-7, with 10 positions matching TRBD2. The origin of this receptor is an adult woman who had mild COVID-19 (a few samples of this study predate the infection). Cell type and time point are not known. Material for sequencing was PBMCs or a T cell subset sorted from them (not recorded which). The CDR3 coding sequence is TGTGCCAGCAGCGCGTCTAGCGGGAGCTACGAGCAGTACTTC. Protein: CASSASSGSYEQYF.